This is a list of T cell receptor beta chains from one sample in a study of early T cells in non-severe SARS-CoV-2 infection. TCRdb re-called the 5' RACE reads with MiXCR, one entry per CDR3 protein. The table includes tens of thousands of distinct CDR3 sequences, around 15% detected once. Sequenced: whole blood. The receptors here all came from an adult who was a healthcare worker with PCR-confirmed SARS-CoV-2 infection or an uninfected control (not recorded which). CDR3s include the opening cysteine and the closing phenylalanine or tryptophan. Each record gives: J gene, clone size, D gene, V gene, CDR3 DNA, CDR3 protein. A D gene is named only where the DNA matches it firmly. Part of the rows lack a size; the others show once, few, many or a class for expanded clones.

>TRBJ1-2|.|TRBD1|TRBV9
TGTGCCAGCAGCGTAGACAGGGGCAATGGCTACACCTTC
CASSVDRGNGYTF
>TRBJ2-3|few|.|TRBV3-1
TGTGCCAGCAGCCGCCGGGACTCAAGCACAGATACGCAGTATTTT
CASSRRDSSTDTQYF
>TRBJ2-1|.|TRBD2|TRBV28
TGTGCCAGCAGTTTAGCCCGGTGGGCTAGCGGGAGGGGCGAGCTGGATGAGCAGTTCTTC
CASSLARWASGRGELDEQFF
>TRBJ2-5|.|.|TRBV9
TGTGCCAGCAGCGTAGTTCAGGGGGGGCAAGAGACCCAGTACTTC
CASSVVQGGQETQYF
>TRBJ2-7|few|TRBD2|TRBV10-3
TGTGCCATCAGTGAAGGCGGGACTAGCGGGCTGGACGAGCAGTACTTC
CAISEGGTSGLDEQYF
>TRBJ1-5|.|.|TRBV4-1
TGCGCCAGCAGCCAAGGCATCCTGAAGTCAGGGATTAGTCAGCCCCAGCATTTT
CASSQGILKSGISQPQHF
>TRBJ2-7|few|.|TRBV30
TGTGCCTGGAGTGCCGGAAGGGAAATTCCCGAGCAGTACTTC
CAWSAGREIPEQYF
>TRBJ1-4|few|.|TRBV2
TGTGCCAGCTCCTCTTCCGGGACGGTGAATGAAAAACTGTTTTTT
CASSSSGTVNEKLFF
>TRBJ1-4|few|.|TRBV27
TGTGCCAGCAGTACCCGGACAGAGGGATCTGCAACTAATGAAAAACTGTTTTTT
CASSTRTEGSATNEKLFF
>TRBJ2-7|many|.|TRBV18
TGTGCCAGCTCACACCCTCGCTTGTGGGACGAGCAGTACTTC
CASSHPRLWDEQYF
>TRBJ1-5|few|.|TRBV10-1
TGCGCCAGCAGTTCAACGGGACACAAAGGTAATTGGCCCTCCAGTCCAGTACAGCCCCAGCATTTT
CASSSTGHKGNWPSSPVQPQHF
>TRBJ1-1|few|.|TRBV7-2
TGTGCCAGCAGCCCTGGCCCCAGGGTAACCGAAGCTTTCTTT
CASSPGPRVTEAFF
>TRBJ2-3|.|.|TRBV28
TGTGCCAGCAGTGGGGACGGCACTGATACGCAGTATTTT
CASSGDGTDTQYF
>TRBJ2-1|.|TRBD2|TRBV20-1
TGCAGTGCTAAAAACCTCGGCGGGAGAAGGAATGAGCAGTTCTTC
CSAKNLGGRRNEQFF
>TRBJ2-5|few|TRBD1|TRBV11-2
TGTGCCAGCAGCTCCCTGGGAGACAGGGAAGAGACCCAGTACTTC
CASSSLGDREETQYF
>TRBJ2-3|.|.|TRBV2
TGTGCCACCAGCGAGAGCGGGAGCACAGATACGCAGTATTTT
CATSESGSTDTQYF
>TRBJ1-2|many|TRBD1|TRBV5-6
TGTGCCAGCAGTCAGGGGGCGCGCGGCTACACCTTC
CASSQGARGYTF
>TRBJ2-1|many|.|TRBV7-6
TGTGCCAGCAGCCCGGGACTTAGCTCCTACAATGAGCAGTTCTTC
CASSPGLSSYNEQFF
>TRBJ1-6|few|.|TRBV14
TGTGCCAGCAGCCGAGACGGGACACGGCATTCACCCCTCCACTTT
CASSRDGTRHSPLHF
>TRBJ1-5|few|.|TRBV19
TGTGCCAGTAGTATAGCCCACTCCGAACCCCAGCATTTT
CASSIAHSEPQHF
>TRBJ2-2|few|.|TRBV7-2
TGTGCCAGCAGCTCTTCGGACAGAAGCACCGGGGAGCTGTTTTTT
CASSSSDRSTGELFF
>TRBJ2-1|.|.|TRBV29-1
TGCAGCGCCATCGTTATTAACAATGAGCAGTTCTTC
CSAIVINNEQFF
>TRBJ2-7|.|TRBD1|TRBV7-9
TGTGCCAGCATGGCGCCGGGACAGGGGAGGTACGAGCAGTACTTC
CASMAPGQGRYEQYF
>TRBJ2-1|.|TRBD2|TRBV20-1
TGCAGTGCTAGGGGCGGAGCGGGAGGCCACTACAATGAGCAGTTCTTC
CSARGGAGGHYNEQFF
>TRBJ2-5|.|.|TRBV14
TGTGCCAGCAGCCAAGATCGGCTAGTAAAGACCCAGTACTTC
CASSQDRLVKTQYF
>TRBJ1-1|.|.|TRBV10-2
TGCGCCAGCAGTGAGTCGAAAGGTATAAGCACTGAAGCTTTCTTT
CASSESKGISTEAFF
>TRBJ1-2|few|TRBD1|TRBV3-1
TGTGCCAGCAGCCAAGATATCGGACAGGGTCATGGCTACACCTTC
CASSQDIGQGHGYTF
>TRBJ2-7|few|.|TRBV25-1
TGTGCCAGCAGTGAACGGGCCAGCTCCTACGAGCAGTACTTC
CASSERASSYEQYF
>TRBJ1-4|.|TRBD1|TRBV15
TGTGCCACCAGCAGAGTTGGGGACAGGAGTGAAAAACTGTTTTTT
CATSRVGDRSEKLFF
>TRBJ2-7|few|.|TRBV18
TGTGCCAGCTCACAAACTATACTTGGGGACGAGCAGTACTTC
CASSQTILGDEQYF
>TRBJ2-2|.|.|TRBV29-1
TGCAGCGTTGTAAGGAGGGCCGGGGAGCTGTTTTTT
CSVVRRAGELFF
>TRBJ1-1|.|.|TRBV29-1
TGCAGCGTTGAGGTGACGGGGGGTAAGGAAGCTTTCTTT
CSVEVTGGKEAFF
>TRBJ2-1|many|.|TRBV11-2
TGTGCCAGCAGCTTTCCCCCCGGGGGAGGTTACAATGAGCAGTTCTTC
CASSFPPGGGYNEQFF
>TRBJ2-7|.|.|TRBV12-1
TGTGCCAGCAGCTTTGAAGCGGGAGTGCCCTACGAGCAGTACTTC
CASSFEAGVPYEQYF
>TRBJ2-7|many|.|TRBV13
TGTGCCAGCAGCCGATACTACGAGCAGTACTTC
CASSRYYEQYF
>TRBJ2-1|few|TRBD2|TRBV19
TGTGCCAGTAGTATTATGGGGGGGAATGAGCAGTTCTTC
CASSIMGGNEQFF
>TRBJ1-1|.|.|TRBV9
TGTGCCAGCAGCGCCCAAGGCAGTCGCCCCGCTGAAGCTTTCTTT
CASSAQGSRPAEAFF
>TRBJ2-7|few|TRBD1|TRBV6-1
TGTGCCAGCAGTTCCCCGGGACAGGGGATCTACGAGCAGTACTTC
CASSSPGQGIYEQYF
>TRBJ2-1|.|.|TRBV6-6
TGTGCCAGCAGTTACTCGAACAGGGATCTGAATGAGCAGTTCTTC
CASSYSNRDLNEQFF
>TRBJ2-3|.|.|TRBV7-8
TGTGCCAGCAGCTCCACACAGAGTTATACGCAGTATTTT
CASSSTQSYTQYF
>TRBJ2-3|few|TRBD1|TRBV19
TGTGCCAGTAGTATGGTAAGGGGGCGAAGCACAGATACGCAGTATTTT
CASSMVRGRSTDTQYF